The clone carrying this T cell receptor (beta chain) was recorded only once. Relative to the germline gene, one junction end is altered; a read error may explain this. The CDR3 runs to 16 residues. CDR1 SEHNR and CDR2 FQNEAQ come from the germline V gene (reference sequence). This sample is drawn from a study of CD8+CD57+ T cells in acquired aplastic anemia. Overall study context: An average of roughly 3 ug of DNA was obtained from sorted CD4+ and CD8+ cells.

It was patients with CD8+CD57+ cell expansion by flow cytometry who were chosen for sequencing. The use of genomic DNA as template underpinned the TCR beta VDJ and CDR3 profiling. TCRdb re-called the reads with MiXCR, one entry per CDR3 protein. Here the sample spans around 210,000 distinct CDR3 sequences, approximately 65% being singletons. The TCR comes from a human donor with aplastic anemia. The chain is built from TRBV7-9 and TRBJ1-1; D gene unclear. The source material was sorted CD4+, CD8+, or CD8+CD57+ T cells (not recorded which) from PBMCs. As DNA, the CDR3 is TGTGCCAGCAGTCCAAGATTGGAGAAATTGAACACTGGAGCTTTCTTT. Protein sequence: CASSPRLEKLNTGAFF.